Below, 20 T cell receptor beta chains from the same sample are listed, as sequenced in a study of T cells after yellow fever vaccination. Each CDR3 protein gets one entry after TCRdb re-called the 5' RACE reads with MiXCR. The sample yields 150,000 or so distinct CDR3 sequences, 6% to 7.5% seen once. The material was CD4+ T cells sorted from PBMCs, obtained 4 to 5 days after the first yellow fever vaccination. These TCRs come from a man younger than 35 who received the YFV17D yellow fever vaccine.

The sample holds many counts of this clonotype. This CDR3 reads CASKAAANNYGYTF. For the CDR3, the DNA is TGTGCCAGCAAGGCCGCAGCGAATAACTATGGCTACACCTTC. This chain uses TRBV2 with TRBJ1-2; no reliable D call. The V end was cut by 7 bases, the J end by 1 base, with 13 bases between. Germline values: CDR1 SNHLY, CDR2 FYNNEI. The CDR3 has 14 residues.

This clonotype was counted a few times. The chain couples TRBV6-2 or TRBV6-3 to TRBJ2-1; 7 nucleotides align to TRBD1. The length of the CDR3 is 12 residues. V dropped 1 base and J dropped 13; count of bases not matched to a gene: 4. The germline V gene encodes CDR1 MNHEY and CDR2 SVGEGT. The CDR3 coding sequence is TGTGCCAGCAGTTACTACGGGACAGACCAGTTCTTC. This encodes CASSYYGTDQFF.

Only a few counts were recorded for this clonotype. The rearrangement uses TRBV10-3 and TRBJ2-2; tentative D call: TRBD2 (5 bases). V lost 5 bases and J 4 bases, leaving 5 bases between the germline ends. Germline lookup yields CDR1 ENHRY and CDR2 SYGVKD. The length of the CDR3 is 12 residues. The CDR3 DNA reads as TGTGCCATCAGTCGGGGCACCGGGGAGCTGTTTTTT. Translating gives CAISRGTGELFF.

The sample holds many counts of this clonotype. This chain links TRBV4-2 with TRBJ2-4; 9 bases fit TRBD2. The CDR3 covers 18 residues. Germline V gene lookup returns CDR1 LGHNA and CDR2 YNFKEQ. The junction had 10 bases not matched to a gene; V was cut back by 3 bases and J by 1 base. The CDR3 nucleotides are TGTGCCAGCAGCCACTACCTAGCGGGGCCCCGCGCCAAAAACATTCAGTACTTC. Protein: CASSHYLAGPRAKNIQYF.

This clonotype appeared a few times. The CDR3 DNA reads as TGTGCCAGCTGGGGTCCGTCGTACAGGGCATCCGTTAGGGGCAATCAGCCCCAGCATTTT. Its protein product is CASWGPSYRASVRGNQPQHF. The genes are TRBV28 and TRBJ1-5, with a weak D call TRBD1 (6 bases). V lost 8 bases and J lost 2, with 31 bases in between. The CDR3 length is 20 residues. CDR1 and CDR2 (germline): MDHEN, SYDVKM.

As to this clonotype: A much more abundant neighbour one base away suggests this may be a read error. The rearrangement links TRBV7-3 to TRBJ2-2; D possibly corresponds to TRBD1 (5 bases). V lost 5 bases and J lost 7, with 11 bases in between. This CDR3 comprises 13 residues. The germline CDR1 and CDR2 sequences are SGHTA and FQGTGA. CDR3 region: CASSQGENGELFF. DNA of the CDR3: TGTGCCAGCAGCCAAGGGGAAAACGGGGAGCTGTTTTTT.

The V call is TRBV6-5, the J call TRBJ2-5; D call uncertain. The CDR3 contains 12 residues. Germline V CDR1 and CDR2: MNHEY, SVGAGI. V lost 7 bases to trimming and J lost 3 bases, with 9 bases between them. DNA of the CDR3: TGTGCCAGCATCTCAAGTGAAGAGACCCAGTACTTC. Residues: CASISSEETQYF.

The chain is built from TRBV1 and TRBJ2-3; the DNA was not used to check the table's D call, TRBD2. TRBV1 is a pseudogene locus. The CDR3 has 15 residues. CDR3 bases: TGCACCAGCAGCCAAACTAGCGGGGTCACAGATACGCAGTATTTT. Translated: CTSSQTSGVTDTQYF.

The rearrangement links TRBV5-1 to TRBJ1-1; 8 bases are shared with TRBD1. This CDR3 is built from 18 residues. Per the germline V gene, CDR1 is SGHRS and CDR2 is YFSETQ. Trimming cost V 1 base and J 2 bases; bases outside gene matches: 13. The CDR3 loop is CASSLNPPSTGANTEAFF. CDR3 nucleotide sequence: TGCGCCAGCAGCTTGAACCCTCCTTCGACAGGGGCTAACACTGAAGCTTTCTTT.

Many counts were recorded for this clonotype. The chain is built from TRBV20-1 and TRBJ2-3; D tentatively reads TRBD1 or TRBD2 (5 bases each). V lost 3 bases to trimming and J lost 0 bases, with 10 bases between them. The CDR3 runs to 14 residues. CDR1 is DFQATT and CDR2 is SNEGSKA in the germline V gene (reference sequence). The CDR3 is CSARGVASTDTQYF. As DNA, the CDR3 is TGCAGTGCTAGGGGGGTTGCTAGCACAGATACGCAGTATTTT.

This clonotype turned up a few times. The chain combines TRBV7-2 with TRBJ1-4; 8 bases map to TRBD1. Germline V gene data show CDR1 as SGHTA and CDR2 as FQGNSA. This CDR3 region has 14 residues. J gave up 11 bases and V 5 bases, and 10 bases lay outside the gene matches. The CDR3 DNA follows: TGTGCCAGCAGCCCGCAGGCAGGGGGCGGGAAACTGTTTTTT. It specifies CASSPQAGGGKLFF.

In its sample, this clonotype was seen many times. In DNA, the CDR3 is TGTGCCAGCAGCCTTGGGGACGGCTACTTCTATGGCTACACCTTC. Its translation: CASSLGDGYFYGYTF. J is TRBJ1-2 and V is TRBV3-1; D might be TRBD1 (5 bases). V lost 4 bases and J lost 4, with 16 bases in between. The germline gives CDR1 LGHDT, CDR2 YNNKEL (reference sequence). The CDR3 consists of 15 residues. Complete variable domain (other parts from reference TRBV3-1 and TRBJ1-2): DTAVSQTPKYLVTQMGNDKSIKCEQNLGHDTMYWYKQDSKKFLKIMFSYNNKELIINETVPNRFSPKSPDKAHLNLHINSLELGDSAVYFCASSLGDGYFYGYTFGSGTRLTVV.

This clonotype was detected only a few times. The chain combines TRBV5-1 with TRBJ2-3; the D is unclear. The germline V gene encodes CDR1 SGHRS and CDR2 YFSETQ. Trimming pared 8 bases from V and 0 bases from J, leaving 13 bases between. This CDR3 region has 14 residues. CDR3 protein: CASRPLGSTDTQYF. In DNA, the CDR3 is TGCGCCAGTCGCCCCTTAGGAAGCACAGATACGCAGTATTTT.

The chain uses TRBV7-2 and TRBJ1-1, with no clear D. Trimming left V 5 bases short and J 1 base short, with 11 bases between. Germline V lookup: CDR1 SGHTA, CDR2 FQGNSA. CDR3 size: 14 residues. The CDR3 coding sequence is TGTGCCAGCAGCCTCTCTCAGCAGAACACTGAAGCTTTCTTT. Translating gives CASSLSQQNTEAFF.

The count of this clonotype is one. J is TRBJ1-3 and V is TRBV4-2; D unclear. CDR3 size: 13 residues. Trimming took off 0 bases at V and 4 bases at J, with 4 bases between the two ends. The germline gives CDR1 LGHNA, CDR2 YNFKEQ. The CDR3 loop is CASSQDTGNTIYF. The CDR3 nucleotides read TGTGCCAGCAGCCAAGATACAGGAAACACCATATATTTT.

This clonotype was seen at least ten times. The chain carries TRBV5-1 and TRBJ2-7; 8 bases are a match to TRBD2. Germline-derived CDR1 and CDR2 are SGHRS and YFSETQ. Unmatched junction bases numbered 11, after V lost 4 bases and J lost 5 bases. The CDR3 length is 15 residues. This chain's CDR3 is CASSSGRGPPHEQYV. In DNA form, the CDR3 reads TGCGCCAGCAGCAGCGGGAGAGGTCCCCCCCACGAGCAGTACGTC.

This clonotype was recorded many times. The genes are TRBV7-2 and TRBJ2-1; no reliable D call. Trimming stripped 1 base from V and 5 bases from J, with 6 bases between. Germline V gene lookup returns CDR1 SGHTA and CDR2 FQGNSA. The CDR3 extends over 13 amino acids. In DNA, the CDR3 is TGTGCCAGCAGCTTAGGCTGGGACAATGAGCAGTTCTTC. As protein: CASSLGWDNEQFF.

This clonotype occurred a few times. The chain combines TRBV6-2 or TRBV6-3 with TRBJ2-7; D not certain. CDR3 length: 14 amino acids. Germline V CDR1 and CDR2: MNHEY, SVGEGT. V shed 3 bases and J shed 3 bases, with 12 bases lying between them. CDR3 coding DNA: TGTGCCAGCAGTTATCTGGGCCGAGACTACGAGCAGTACGTC. Its protein is CASSYLGRDYEQYV.

This clonotype was observed many times. The chain links TRBV20-1 to TRBJ1-2, with 9 bases lining up with TRBD1. CDR3 length equals 14 residues. V lost 0 bases, J lost 7 bases, and 6 bases stayed unmatched. Germline V gene sequence: CDR1 DFQATT, CDR2 SNEGSKA (reference sequence). The CDR3 region has the DNA TGCAGTGCTAGAGAGCAGGGACAGGGTTCTGGCTACACCTTC. Amino acid sequence: CSAREQGQGSGYTF.

This clonotype was counted between two and nine times. The V gene is TRBV4-3, the J gene TRBJ2-1, with D possibly being TRBD2 (5 bases). V dropped 0 bases and J dropped 10 bases, with 13 bases sitting between them. The CDR3 is 14 residues long. CDR1 is LGHNA, CDR2 YSLEER, per germline. The DNA of the CDR3 is TGCGCCAGCAGCCAAGATTGGGCCGGAGGAGAGCAGTTCTTC. Residues: CASSQDWAGGEQFF.